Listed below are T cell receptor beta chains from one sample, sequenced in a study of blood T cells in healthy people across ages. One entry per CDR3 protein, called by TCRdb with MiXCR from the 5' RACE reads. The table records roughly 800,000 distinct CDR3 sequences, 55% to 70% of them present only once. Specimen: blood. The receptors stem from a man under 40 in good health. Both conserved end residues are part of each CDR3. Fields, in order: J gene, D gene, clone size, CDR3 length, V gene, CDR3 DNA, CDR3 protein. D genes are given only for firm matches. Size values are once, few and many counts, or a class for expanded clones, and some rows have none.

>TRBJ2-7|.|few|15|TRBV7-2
TGTGCCAGCAGCTCGCTGCGGGGGCGCTTATACGAGCAGTACTTC
CASSSLRGRLYEQYF
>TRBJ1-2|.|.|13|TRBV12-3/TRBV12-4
TGTGCCAGCAGGAAACCAGGGGACTATGGCTACACCTTC
CASRKPGDYGYTF
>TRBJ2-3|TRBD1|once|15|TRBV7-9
TGTGCCAGCAGCTCCCCGGGACAGACGCTTTGGGCGCAGTATTTT
CASSSPGQTLWAQYF
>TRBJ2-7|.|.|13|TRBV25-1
TGTGCCAGCGAGGGGGACCCCTCCTACGAGCAGTACTTC
CASEGDPSYEQYF
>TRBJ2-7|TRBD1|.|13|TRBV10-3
TGTGCCATCAGTAGGGACAGGGCGAACGAGCAGTACTTC
CAISRDRANEQYF
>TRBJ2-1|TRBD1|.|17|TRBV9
TGTGCCAGTAGCGAGAGACAGGGAGAGCAAGTGGGGAATGAGCAGTTCTTC
CASSERQGEQVGNEQFF
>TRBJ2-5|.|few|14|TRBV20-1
TGCAGTGCTAGTTACTCCGGGAAGAAAGAGACCCAGTACTTC
CSASYSGKKETQYF
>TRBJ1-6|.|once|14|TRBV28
TGTGCCAGCAGTTACAGGGAAATCGGCTCACCCCTCCACTTT
CASSYREIGSPLHF
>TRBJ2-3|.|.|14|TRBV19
TGTGCCAGTAGTATAGAGATCCGCACAGATACGCAGTATTTT
CASSIEIRTDTQYF
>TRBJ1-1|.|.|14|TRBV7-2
TGTGCCAGCAGCTTAGTAGGGTCGAACACTGAAGCTTTCTTT
CASSLVGSNTEAFF
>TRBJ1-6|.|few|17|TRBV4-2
TGTGCCAGCAGCCAAGAGTTTTCGACGTTACCAAATTCACCCCTCCACTTT
CASSQEFSTLPNSPLHF
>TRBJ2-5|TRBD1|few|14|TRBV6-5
TGTGCCAGCAGTTCCTGGACAGGGCGCACAGGGCAGTACTTC
CASSSWTGRTGQYF
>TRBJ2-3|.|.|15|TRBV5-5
TGTGCCAGCAGCCCTGGAGGACTCCTCGTTGGTACGCAGTATTTT
CASSPGGLLVGTQYF
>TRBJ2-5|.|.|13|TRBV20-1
TGCAGTGCTAGCAGGGTAGGCCAAGAGACCCAGTACTTC
CSASRVGQETQYF
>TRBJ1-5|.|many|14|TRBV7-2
TGTGCCAGCAGTTCGTACGGGAGCAATCAGCCCCAGCATTTT
CASSSYGSNQPQHF
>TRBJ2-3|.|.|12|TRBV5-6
TGTGCCAGCAGCCCCGGGGGTAGGACGCAGTATTTT
CASSPGGRTQYF
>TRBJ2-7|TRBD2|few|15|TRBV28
TGTGCCAGCAGTAGCCTAGCGGGAGGAGTCTACGAGCAGTACTTC
CASSSLAGGVYEQYF
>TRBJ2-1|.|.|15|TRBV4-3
TGCGCCAGCAGCCAGTCAGGGTTTTCCTACAATGAGCAGTTCTTC
CASSQSGFSYNEQFF
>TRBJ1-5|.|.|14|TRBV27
TGTGCCAGCAGTTTATCCCCTAACGCTGGGGCCCAGCATTTT
CASSLSPNAGAQHF
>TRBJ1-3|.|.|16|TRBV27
TGTGCCAGCAGGCCTTTTTGGGGCCTCTCTGGAAACACCATATATTTT
CASRPFWGLSGNTIYF
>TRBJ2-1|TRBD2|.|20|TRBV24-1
TGTGCCACCAGTGATTCGGGGGGGCCCGGGACTAGCGGGAGTCCGGATGAGCAGTTCTTC
CATSDSGGPGTSGSPDEQFF
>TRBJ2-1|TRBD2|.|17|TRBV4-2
TGTGCCAGCAGCCAAGATCCGCTAGCGGGAGGGTACAATGAGCAGTTCTTC
CASSQDPLAGGYNEQFF
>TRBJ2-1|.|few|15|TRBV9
TGTGCCAGCAGCGTCCTATCGAGCTCCTACAATGAGCAGTTCTTC
CASSVLSSSYNEQFF
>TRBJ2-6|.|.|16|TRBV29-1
TGCAGCGTTGAGGGTACAACAGGAGCTGGGGCCAACGTCCTGACTTTC
CSVEGTTGAGANVLTF
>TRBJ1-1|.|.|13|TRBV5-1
TGCGCCAGCAGCCAAACAGGGAGGACTGAAGCTTTCTTT
CASSQTGRTEAFF
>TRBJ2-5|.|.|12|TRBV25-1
TGTGCCAGCAGTGAAACAGGGATCACCCAGTACTTC
CASSETGITQYF
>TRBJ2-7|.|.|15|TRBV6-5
TGTGCCAGCAGTTACGGGCGGACTGTTACCTACGAGCAGTACTTC
CASSYGRTVTYEQYF
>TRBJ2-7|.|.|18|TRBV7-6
TGTGCCAGCAGCCCCGTTCTAGGAGGGTACGTCTCAACCTACGAGCAGTACTTC
CASSPVLGGYVSTYEQYF
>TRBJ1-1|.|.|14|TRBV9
TGTGCCAGCAGCGCTTACAGGACCGCCACTGAAGCTTTCTTT
CASSAYRTATEAFF
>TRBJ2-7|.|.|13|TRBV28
TGTGCCAGCGGGACCCCCGCGGTCTACGAGCAGTACTTC
CASGTPAVYEQYF
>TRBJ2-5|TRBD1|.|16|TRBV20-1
TGCAGTGCTAGGCCAGCATCGGGACAGGGACAAGAGACCCAGTACTTC
CSARPASGQGQETQYF
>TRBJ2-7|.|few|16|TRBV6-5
TGTGCCAGCAGTTACGCGCCGGGACGGCCCTCCTACGAGCAGTACTTC
CASSYAPGRPSYEQYF
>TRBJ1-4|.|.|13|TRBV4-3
TGCGCCAGCAGCCAAGTCCGGGCTGAAAAACTGTTTTTT
CASSQVRAEKLFF
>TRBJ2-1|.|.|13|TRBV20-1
TGCAGTGCTAGGTATAGATCCTACAATGAGCAGTTCTTC
CSARYRSYNEQFF
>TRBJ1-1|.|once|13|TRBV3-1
TGTGCCAGCAAGGGGATATACGACACTGAAGCTTTCTTT
CASKGIYDTEAFF
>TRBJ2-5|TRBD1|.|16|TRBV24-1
TGTGCCACCAGTGCCCTCACGGGGACAGCACAAGAGACCCAGTACTTC
CATSALTGTAQETQYF
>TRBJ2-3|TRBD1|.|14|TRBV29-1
TGCAGCGCCACTACAGGGGGCGATGGAGATACGCAGTATTTT
CSATTGGDGDTQYF
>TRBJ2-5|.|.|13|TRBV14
TGTGCCAGCAGCCAAGACGAGATGCAGACCCAGTACTTC
CASSQDEMQTQYF
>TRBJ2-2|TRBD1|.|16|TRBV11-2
TGTGCCAGCAGAAACCCTGGGACAGGGAAGGCCGGGGAGCTGTTTTTT
CASRNPGTGKAGELFF
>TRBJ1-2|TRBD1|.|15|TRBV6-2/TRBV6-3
TGTGCCAGCAGTTTCGACAGGGTCCAGAACTATGGCTACACCTTC
CASSFDRVQNYGYTF
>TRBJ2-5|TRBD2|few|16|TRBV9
TGTGCCAGCAGCACTAGGAGCGGGGGGGCAGGGGAGACCCAGTACTTC
CASSTRSGGAGETQYF
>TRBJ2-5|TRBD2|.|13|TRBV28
TGTGCCACCGGATTAGCGGGCCAAGAGACCCAGTACTTC
CATGLAGQETQYF
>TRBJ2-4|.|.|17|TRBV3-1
TGTGCCAGCAGCCACCAATTTGGGGTTCTAGCCAAAAACATTCAGTACTTC
CASSHQFGVLAKNIQYF